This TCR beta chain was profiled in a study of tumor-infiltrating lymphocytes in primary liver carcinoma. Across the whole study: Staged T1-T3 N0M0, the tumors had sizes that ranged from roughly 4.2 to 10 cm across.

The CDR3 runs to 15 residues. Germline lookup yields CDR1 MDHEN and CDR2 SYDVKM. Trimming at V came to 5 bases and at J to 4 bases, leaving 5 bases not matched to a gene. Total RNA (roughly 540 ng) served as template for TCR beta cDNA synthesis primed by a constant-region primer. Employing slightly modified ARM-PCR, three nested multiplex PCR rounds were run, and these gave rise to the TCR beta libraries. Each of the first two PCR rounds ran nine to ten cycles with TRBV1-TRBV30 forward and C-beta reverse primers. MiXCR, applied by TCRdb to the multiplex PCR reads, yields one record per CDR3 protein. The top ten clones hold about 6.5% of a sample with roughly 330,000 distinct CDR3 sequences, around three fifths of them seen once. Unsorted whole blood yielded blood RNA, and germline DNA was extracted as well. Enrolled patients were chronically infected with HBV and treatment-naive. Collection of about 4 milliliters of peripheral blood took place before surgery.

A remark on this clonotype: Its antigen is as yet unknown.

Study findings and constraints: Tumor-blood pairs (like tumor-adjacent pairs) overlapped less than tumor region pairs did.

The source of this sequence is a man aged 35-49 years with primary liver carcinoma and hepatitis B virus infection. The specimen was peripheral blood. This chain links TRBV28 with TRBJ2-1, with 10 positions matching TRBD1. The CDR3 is CASSPGTGAYNEQFF. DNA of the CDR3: TGTGCCAGCAGTCCGGGGACAGGGGCATACAATGAGCAGTTCTTC.